The subject of this entry is one T cell receptor (beta chain). Its antigen is still unknown. V was shortened by 4 bases and J by 3 bases, with 10 bases between the two germline ends. There are 14 residues in the CDR3. Germline CDR1 and CDR2: LNHDA and SQIVND (reference sequence). The data were produced by immunoSEQ multiplex PCR, yet TCRdb's version contains in-frame clones alone and is incomplete. The table has roughly 55,000 clones, roughly nine tenths seen once. The source of the sample is a study of T cell responses to AZD1222 COVID-19 vaccine. Notes on the study in general: As reported, nearly half of all spike-specific TCRs target variant regions that are unmutated. Clonal diversity was possibly underestimated, and the donors were mostly white British, with more females.

The chain employs TRBV19 and TRBJ2-1, with unresolved D. This sequence originates from an adult in good health. Sequencing used peripheral blood, obtained on day 0 of AZD1222 vaccination. The DNA of the CDR3 is TGTGCCAGTAGTACGGACGGATTCTACAATGAGCAGTTCTTC. Translation: CASSTDGFYNEQFF.